A selection of T cell receptor beta chains follows, all from one sample in a study of blood T cell repertoires in COVID-19. Profiled with immunoSEQ multiplex PCR; TCRdb holds only in-frame clones, not every one. The sample carries 300,000 or so clones, 85% to 90% recorded once. Sequenced input: peripheral blood. These receptors came from a man in his 70s with acute or convalescent COVID-19. CDR3s include the opening cysteine and the closing phenylalanine or tryptophan. A D gene is named only where the DNA matches it firmly. Rows may omit the clone size; those that give it use once, few, many or a size class.

v_gene	j_gene	d_gene	abundance	CDR3nt	CDR3aa
TRBV11-2	TRBJ1-4	TRBD1	few	TGTGCCAGCAGCGTGGGACAGAATGAAAAACTGTTTTTT	CASSVGQNEKLFF
TRBV7-2	TRBJ1-5	-	-	TGTGCCAGCAGCCCGGGGGGTGGCAATCAGCCCCAGCATTTT	CASSPGGGNQPQHF
TRBV5-4	TRBJ2-5	TRBD1	-	TGTGCCAGCAGCCGACCCCGGGCAGGGGGCAACCAAGAGACCCAGTACTTC	CASSRPRAGGNQETQYF
TRBV7-8	TRBJ2-3	TRBD2	-	TGTGCCAGCACCAAAGGGAGGCGGGGGGGCCGTTTCTATGATACGCAGTATTTT	CASTKGRRGGRFYDTQYF
TRBV27	TRBJ2-7	TRBD1	-	TGTGCCAGCAGCAGAAACCGGGACAGGATTGGCACCGAGCAGTACTTC	CASSRNRDRIGTEQYF
TRBV6-5	TRBJ1-1	-	-	TGTGCCAGCAGGGCAGGGTCGGGCACTGAAGCTTTCTTT	CASRAGSGTEAFF
TRBV4-1	TRBJ1-5	-	once	TGCGCCAGCAGCCAAGATCTGGCGCAGGCGTTTAGCAATCAGCCCCAGCATTTT	CASSQDLAQAFSNQPQHF
TRBV19	TRBJ1-5	TRBD1	-	TGTGCCAGTAGTATAGACAGGGGGCAGAATCAGCCCCAGCATTTT	CASSIDRGQNQPQHF
TRBV5-1	TRBJ1-4	TRBD1	-	TGCGCCAGCAGCTTGCACCGGACAGGGGGAACTAATGAAAAACTGTTTTTT	CASSLHRTGGTNEKLFF
TRBV6-5	TRBJ1-1	-	-	TGTGCCAGCGGCAGGGTTGGGGACACTGAAGCTTTCTTT	CASGRVGDTEAFF
TRBV6-5	TRBJ2-7	-	-	TGTGCCAGCACACAAGGCGGGTTTAAGGTGGGCGAGCAGTACTTC	CASTQGGFKVGEQYF
TRBV5-5	TRBJ2-1	TRBD2	-	TGTGCCAGCAGCCGGACTAGCGGGAACTACTTTGTCGAGAATGAGCAGTTCTTC	CASSRTSGNYFVENEQFF
TRBV6-6	TRBJ2-7	TRBD1	-	TGTGCCAGCAGTTACACCCAGGGGGCGCTGTACGAGCAGTACTTC	CASSYTQGALYEQYF
TRBV11-2	TRBJ2-3	TRBD2	-	TGTGCCAGCAGCACAAGCGGGAGGGGAAATACGCAGTATTTT	CASSTSGRGNTQYF
TRBV27	TRBJ2-6	TRBD2	-	TGTGCCAGCAGTCGTCGAGCGGGGGGCTACTCTGGGGCCAACGTCCTGACTTTC	CASSRRAGGYSGANVLTF
TRBV30	TRBJ2-4	-	-	TGTGCCTGGAGTTTGGAGGGTTACATTCAGTACTTC	CAWSLEGYIQYF
TRBV5-1	TRBJ2-3	-	-	TGCGCCACTACACAGGGACCCACAGATACGCAGTATTTT	CATTQGPTDTQYF
TRBV4-1	TRBJ1-1	TRBD1	-	TGCGCCAGCAGCCAAGATCCAGGGGGGAAGAACACTGAAGCTTTCTTT	CASSQDPGGKNTEAFF
TRBV10-3	TRBJ1-5	-	-	TGTGCCATCCGGGGAGAAGCGGAAAATCAGCCCCAGCATTTT	CAIRGEAENQPQHF
TRBV10-3	TRBJ1-2	TRBD1	few	TGTGCCATCAGTGAGTCCGGACAGGGTTTTGGCTACACCTTC	CAISESGQGFGYTF
TRBV5-5	TRBJ2-3	-	-	TGTGCCAGCAGCAGCCTCGGGGATACGCAGTATTTT	CASSSLGDTQYF
TRBV4-3	TRBJ1-2	-	-	TGCGCCAGCAGCCAAGTCGTCGGAGATAACTATGGCTACACCTTC	CASSQVVGDNYGYTF
TRBV5-4	TRBJ2-2	TRBD2	-	TGTGCCAGCAGCTTGTTAGCGGGAAGGACCGGGGAGCTGTTTTTT	CASSLLAGRTGELFF
TRBV21-1	TRBJ1-5	-	once	TGTGCCAGCAGCAAACAGGGGCCTCTGAGGGGCAATCAGCCCCAGCATTTT	CASSKQGPLRGNQPQHF
TRBV11-2	TRBJ1-1	-	once	TGTGCCAGCAGCGCCCTTTCCGGGACTGAAGCTTTCTTT	CASSALSGTEAFF
TRBV19	TRBJ2-5	TRBD2	-	TGTGCCAGTAGTATAGCGACTAGCGGGAGTCTTTTCGCGACCCAGTACTTC	CASSIATSGSLFATQYF
TRBV12-3/TRBV12-4	TRBJ1-5	-	-	TGTGCCAGCAGTTCCCAGAGCAATCAGCCCCAGCATTTT	CASSSQSNQPQHF
TRBV28	TRBJ1-6	-	-	TGTGCCACCCTCGAGGGGGGGGCCAGCTCCTATAATTCACCCCTCCACTTT	CATLEGGASSYNSPLHF
TRBV11-2	TRBJ2-6	TRBD2	-	TGTGCCAGCACCCCCGGTGAAGCGGGGGGCAGCGGGGCCAACGTCCTGACTTTC	CASTPGEAGGSGANVLTF
TRBV6-5	TRBJ2-7	TRBD1	-	TGTGCCAGCAGGCCCGGGACAGGGGTCCTCGAGCAGTACTTC	CASRPGTGVLEQYF
TRBV29-1	TRBJ1-1	TRBD1	-	TGCAGCGCCGACAGGGGGCGCGGGAGCACTGAAGCTTTCTTT	CSADRGRGSTEAFF
TRBV10-3	TRBJ1-5	-	-	TGTGCCATCAGTGGCGGGGGCAATCAGCCCCAGCATTTT	CAISGGGNQPQHF
TRBV4-2	TRBJ2-2	-	-	TGTGCCAGCAGACCCAACGCTGGGGGGATTACCGGGGAGCTGTTTTTT	CASRPNAGGITGELFF